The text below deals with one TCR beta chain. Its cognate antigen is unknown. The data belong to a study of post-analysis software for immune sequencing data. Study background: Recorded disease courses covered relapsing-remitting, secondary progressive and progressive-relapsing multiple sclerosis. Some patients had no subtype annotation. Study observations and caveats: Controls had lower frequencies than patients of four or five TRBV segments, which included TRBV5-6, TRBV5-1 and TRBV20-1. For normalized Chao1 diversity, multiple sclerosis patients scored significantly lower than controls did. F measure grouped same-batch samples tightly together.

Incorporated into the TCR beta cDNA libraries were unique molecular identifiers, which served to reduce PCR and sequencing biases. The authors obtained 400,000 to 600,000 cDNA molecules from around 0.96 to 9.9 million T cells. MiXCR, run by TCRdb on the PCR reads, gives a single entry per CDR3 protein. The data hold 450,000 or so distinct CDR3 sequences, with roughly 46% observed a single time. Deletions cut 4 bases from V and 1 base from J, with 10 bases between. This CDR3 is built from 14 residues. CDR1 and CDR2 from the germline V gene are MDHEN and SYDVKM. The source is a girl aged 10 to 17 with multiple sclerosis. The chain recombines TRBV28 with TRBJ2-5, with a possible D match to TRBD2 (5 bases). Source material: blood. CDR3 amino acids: CASSYWGAQETQYF. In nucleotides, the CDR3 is TGTGCCAGCAGTTATTGGGGAGCCCAAGAGACCCAGTACTTC.